Shown below are 22 T cell receptor beta chains from a single sample sequenced in a study of shared clonotypes between healthy human individuals. Sequencing used immunoSEQ multiplex PCR; TCRdb keeps in-frame clones, though not all of them. The repertoire holds more than 80,000 clones, with around 67% as singletons. The sequenced sample consisted of memory CD8+ T cells sorted from blood. Subset here: CD45RO+ cells pooled with CCR7-negative TemRA cells. These TCRs come from a man aged 30 to 45 in good health.

The chain recombines TRBV5-5 with TRBJ2-1; D tentatively reads TRBD1 or TRBD2 (5 bases each). The CDR3 totals 15 residues. Trimming removed 1 base at V and 4 bases at J, with 12 bases between. Germline V lookup: CDR1 SGHKS, CDR2 YYEKEE (reference sequence). The CDR3 loop is CASSLWDQGYNEQFF. The CDR3 DNA sequence: TGTGCCAGCAGCTTGTGGGACCAAGGATACAATGAGCAGTTCTTC.

The chain employs TRBV6-1 and TRBJ2-4, with 7 bases identical to TRBD1. The V gene's germline CDR1 is MNHNS and CDR2 SASEGT. The CDR3 runs 15 residues. Trimming at V came to 6 bases and at J to 4 bases, leaving 9 bases not matched to a gene. The chain's CDR3 is CASRPLAGGKNIQYF. In nucleotides, the CDR3 is TGTGCCAGCAGACCTTTAGCAGGGGGAAAAAACATTCAGTACTTC.

The V call is TRBV10-3, the J call TRBJ1-1; 7 positions agree with TRBD1. V was clipped by 4 bases and J by 0 bases; unmatched bases: 5. The CDR3 runs 15 residues. In germline, CDR1 is ENHRY, CDR2 SYGVKD. The CDR3 bases are TGTGCCATCAGTGGGTCGACAGGGCTGAACACTGAAGCTTTCTTT. As protein: CAISGSTGLNTEAFF.

The chain links TRBV5-4 to TRBJ2-7; no reliable D call. Trimming pared 0 bases from V and 5 bases from J, leaving 6 bases between. This CDR3 has 12 amino acids. The germline V gene has CDR1 SGHNT and CDR2 YYREEE (reference sequence). This chain's CDR3 is CASSLVSNEQYF. The CDR3 bases are TGTGCCAGCAGCTTGGTGAGCAACGAGCAGTACTTC.

V usage is TRBV28 and J usage is TRBJ1-4, with a tentative D call TRBD1 (5 bases). The CDR3 contains 15 residues. V lost 2 bases and J 8 bases, leaving 15 bases between the germline ends. The germline V gene encodes CDR1 MDHEN and CDR2 SYDVKM. The CDR3 reads CASSLIGTAREKLFF. In DNA, the CDR3 is TGTGCCAGCAGTTTAATAGGGACGGCGAGGGAAAAACTGTTTTTT. Based on the CDR3 plus reference TRBV28 and TRBJ1-4, the full variable domain is DVKVTQSSRYLVKRTGEKVFLECVQDMDHENMFWYRQDPGLGLRLIYFSYDVKMKEKGDIPEGYSVSREKKERFSLILESASTNQTSMYLCASSLIGTAREKLFFGSGTQLSVL.

This clone was seen a single time. This likely reflects a read error, since a far larger clone is one base away. The sample carries other DNA sequences with the same CDR3. The chain combines TRBV6-1 with TRBJ2-7; 13 bases fit TRBD2. Trimming took 1 base from V and 7 from J; bases not matched to a gene: 4. Germline V gene data show CDR1 as MNHNS and CDR2 as SASEGT. CDR3 size: 15 residues. DNA of the CDR3: TGTGCCAGCAGTGAAGGGACTAGCGGGAGTTATGAGCAGTACTTC. This sequence encodes CASSEGTSGSYEQYF.

The chain joins TRBV10-2 to TRBJ2-7; 7 nucleotides agree with TRBD1. V gave up 6 bases and J gave up 4 bases; unmatched junction bases: 6. The CDR3 extends over 13 amino acids. Germline-derived CDR1 and CDR2 are WSHSY and SAAADI. CDR3 region: CASRAGGRYEQYF. For the CDR3, the DNA is TGCGCCAGCAGGGCAGGGGGTCGGTACGAGCAGTACTTC.

The rearrangement uses TRBV11-2 and TRBJ1-5; possibly TRBD1 for D (6 bases). Germline assignment: CDR1 SGHAT and CDR2 FQNNGV. The CDR3 is made up of 15 amino acids. Trimming shortened V by 4 bases and J by 5 bases, and 15 bases separated the two germline ends. CDR3 DNA: TGTGCCAGCAGCTCGGATGGGGGCGGCTATCAGCCCCAGCATTTT. Amino acids: CASSSDGGGYQPQHF.

In this sample, this clone turned up a few times. The chain couples TRBV2 to TRBJ2-1; D is uncertain. The CDR3 contains 15 residues. The germline V gene encodes CDR1 SNHLY and CDR2 FYNNEI. With 4 bases removed from V and 2 bases from J, the gap between germline ends came to 12 bases. Here the CDR3 DNA reads TGTGCCAGCAGTGCCGCCGGAACTACCTACAATGAGCAGTTCTTC. The encoded protein is CASSAAGTTYNEQFF.

This clone came up many times. The gene calls are TRBV6-4 and TRBJ2-2; either TRBD1 or TRBD2 may fit D (5 bases each). CDR3 size: 13 residues. V lost 0 bases and J 6 bases, leaving 5 bases between the germline ends. CDR1 is MRHNA and CDR2 is SNTAGT in the germline V gene. CDR3 DNA sequence: TGTGCCAGCAGTGACTCGGGGGCCGGGGAGCTGTTTTTT. This encodes CASSDSGAGELFF.

This clone appeared a few times. The genes are TRBV11-2 and TRBJ2-7, with D possibly matching TRBD2 (7 bases). The CDR3 length is 13 residues. CDR1 and CDR2 from the germline V gene are SGHAT and FQNNGV. V lost 5 bases, J lost 3 bases, and 11 bases lay in between. The CDR3 reads CASSEGGDYEQYF. DNA of the CDR3: TGTGCCAGCAGCGAAGGGGGGGACTACGAGCAGTACTTC.

This sequence joins TRBV9 and TRBJ2-3; 7 positions match TRBD2. Unmatched junction bases numbered 7, after V lost 2 bases and J lost 1 base. The CDR3 runs to 16 residues. Germline-derived CDR1 and CDR2 are SGDLS and YYNGEE. CDR3 protein: CASSVYSGSGTDTQYF. CDR3 sequence (DNA): TGTGCCAGCAGCGTTTATAGCGGGTCGGGCACAGATACGCAGTATTTT.

The gene calls are TRBV7-9 and TRBJ2-5, with D uncertain. The end of the DNA aligns better with TRBJ2-7, so the J call may be wrong. Germline CDR1 is SEHNR and CDR2 is FQNEAQ (reference sequence). There are 13 residues in the CDR3. This CDR3 is CASSLPSSYEQYF. The CDR3 DNA reads TGTGCCAGCAGCTTGCCTAGCTCCTACGAGCAGTACTTC.

CDR3 protein: CASSHNIPGASGAFF. In DNA, the CDR3 is TGTGCCAGCAGCCATAATATCCCAGGGGCCAGTGGGGCTTTCTTT. This chain joins TRBV7-8 and TRBJ1-1; a possible D gene is TRBD1 (6 bases). V was clipped by 5 bases and J by 11 bases, with 24 bases between them. There are 15 residues in the CDR3. The V gene's germline CDR1 is SGHVS and CDR2 FQNEAQ.

The chain uses TRBV6-1 and TRBJ2-3, with D possibly being TRBD2 (6 bases). Germline CDR1 MNHNS, CDR2 SASEGT. The CDR3 runs 15 residues. V lost 4 bases and J 0 bases, leaving 11 bases between the germline ends. The DNA for the CDR3 is TGTGCCAGCAGTGGTCGGAGGGGCAGCACAGATACGCAGTATTTT. Its protein is CASSGRRGSTDTQYF.

In DNA form, the CDR3 reads TGTGCCAGCAGCTTATTTCCCGACCTGACCACAGATACGCAGTATTTT. This gives the protein CASSLFPDLTTDTQYF. The rearrangement joins TRBV7-9 to TRBJ2-3; no definite D call. Trimming cost V 2 bases and J 2 bases, with 14 bases left between them. Germline CDR1 reads SEHNR; CDR2 reads FQNEAQ (reference sequence). This CDR3 has 16 residues.

For the CDR3, the DNA is TGTGCCAGCAGTCCCGGAGGCATGGAGGGCACTGAAGCTTTCTTT. The encoded protein is CASSPGGMEGTEAFF. J is TRBJ1-1 and V is TRBV27; D remains ambiguous. V lost 5 bases and J 4 bases, leaving 17 bases between the germline ends. CDR3 size: 15 residues. The germline V gene has CDR1 MNHEY and CDR2 SMNVEV (reference sequence).

This chain uses TRBV18 with TRBJ1-2; the D gene is possibly TRBD1 (6 bases). The CDR3 has 14 residues. With 3 bases removed from V and 1 base from J, the gap between germline ends came to 9 bases. CDR1 KGHSH and CDR2 LQKENI come from the germline V gene. The CDR3, as DNA: TGTGCCAGCTCACCCCCAGGGGTTAACTATGGCTACACCTTC. Encoded protein: CASSPPGVNYGYTF.

The chain combines TRBV18 with TRBJ2-5, with 11 bases matching TRBD2. The V segment lost 1 base and the J segment 2 bases; nucleotides outside the gene matches: 6. The CDR3 length is 17 residues. Germline CDR1 reads KGHSH; CDR2 reads LQKENI. CDR3 amino acids: CASSPLGGTSGQETQYF. CDR3 coding DNA: TGTGCCAGCTCACCACTTGGCGGGACTAGCGGACAAGAGACCCAGTACTTC.

This clone came up a few times. The chain couples TRBV7-3 to TRBJ1-5; D gene unclear. The CDR3 extends over 12 amino acids. V shed 2 bases and J shed 7 bases, with 6 bases lying between them. Germline loops: CDR1 SGHTA, CDR2 FQGTGA. CDR3 sequence (DNA): TGTGCCAGCAGCTTATGTTACCAGCCCCAGCATTTT. Protein product: CASSLCYQPQHF. The variable domain in full, with the rest retrieved from reference TRBV7-3 and TRBJ1-5, is GAGVSQTPSNKVTEKGKYVELRCDPISGHTALYWYRQSLGQGPEFLIYFQGTGAADDSGLPNDRFFAVRPEGSVSTLKIQRTERGDSAVYLCASSLCYQPQHFGDGTRLSIL.

The V and J genes are TRBV6-1 and TRBJ2-3; D gene unclear. Germline CDR1 is MNHNS and CDR2 is SASEGT. The V end lost 2 bases, the J end lost 0 bases, and 12 bases lay between the germline ends. This CDR3 comprises 16 residues. In nucleotides, the CDR3 is TGTGCCAGCAGTGAACAGATACTTACTAGCACAGATACGCAGTATTTT. It translates to CASSEQILTSTDTQYF.

This rearrangement joins TRBV9 to TRBJ1-2, with D possibly being TRBD1 (5 bases). The CDR3 consists of 14 residues. V shed 2 bases and J shed 6 bases, with 14 bases lying between them. The germline V gene encodes CDR1 SGDLS and CDR2 YYNGEE. DNA for the CDR3: TGTGCCAGCAGCGTTACGGGGCAGCAAAATGGCTACACCTTC. This translates into CASSVTGQQNGYTF.